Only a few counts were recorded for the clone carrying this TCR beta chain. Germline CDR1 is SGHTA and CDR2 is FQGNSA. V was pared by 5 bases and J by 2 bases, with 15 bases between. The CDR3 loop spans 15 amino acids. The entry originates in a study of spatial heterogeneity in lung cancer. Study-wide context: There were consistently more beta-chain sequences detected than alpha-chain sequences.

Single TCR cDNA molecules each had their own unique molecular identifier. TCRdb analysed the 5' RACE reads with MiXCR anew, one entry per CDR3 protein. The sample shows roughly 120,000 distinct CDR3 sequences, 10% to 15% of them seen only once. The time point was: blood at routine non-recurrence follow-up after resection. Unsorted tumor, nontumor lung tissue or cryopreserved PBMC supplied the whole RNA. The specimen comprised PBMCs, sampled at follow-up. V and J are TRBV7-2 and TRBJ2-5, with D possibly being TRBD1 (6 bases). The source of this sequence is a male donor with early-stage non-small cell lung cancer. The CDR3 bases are TGTGCCAGCAGCCGCTCAAGGACAGAACAAGAGACCCAGTACTTC. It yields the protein CASSRSRTEQETQYF.